These 19 T cell receptor beta chains share one sample of origin, sequenced in a study of identical twins. In TCRdb, the 5' RACE reads were re-called with MiXCR into one record per CDR3 protein. The profile shows a few hundred thousand distinct CDR3 sequences, 9% to 15% of them singletons. These records were also assigned to another study, of yellow fever vaccine responses in identical twins.

The sequenced material came from CD8+ T cells sorted from blood. Source of these receptors: a woman aged 18-35 years in good health.

The rearrangement uses TRBV12-3 or TRBV12-4 and TRBJ1-1; tentatively, D is TRBD1 (5 bases). Trimming pared 7 bases from V and 5 bases from J, leaving 17 bases between. The CDR3 sequence is 14 residues long. The CDR3 sequence is CASTQTEGPTEAFF. The CDR3 DNA is TGTGCCAGCACCCAGACTGAGGGACCGACTGAAGCTTTCTTT.

This clonotype occurred many times. This chain links TRBV5-1 with TRBJ2-3; D uncertain. The CDR3 consists of 18 residues. The ends were cut back, 4 bases at V and 6 bases at J, with 27 bases in the middle. Germline V gene lookup returns CDR1 SGHRS and CDR2 YFSETQ. The CDR3 region has the DNA TGCGCCAGCAGCCCGGAGAGTCGGGCGCGAGCCCAAGGCGATACGCAGTATTTT. It encodes CASSPESRARAQGDTQYF.

The chain joins TRBV25-1 to TRBJ2-3; 11 bases are a match to TRBD2. Germline values: CDR1 MGHDK, CDR2 SYGVNS. The CDR3 loop spans 14 amino acids. With 8 bases clipped from V and 4 bases from J, the junction kept 5 bases outside the gene matches. CDR3 sequence (DNA): TGTGCCAGCGTAGCGGGGGGGTTCCCAGATACGCAGTATTTT. It is translated as CASVAGGFPDTQYF. Looking up the rest from reference TRBV25-1 and TRBJ2-3 gives the full variable domain: EADIYQTPRYLVIGTGKKITLECSQTMGHDKMYWYQQDPGMELHLIHYSYGVNSTEKGDLSSESTVSRIRTEHFPLTLESARPSHTSQYLCASVAGGFPDTQYFGPGTRLTVL.

The V gene is TRBV28, the J gene TRBJ1-1; D call uncertain. Germline V gene sequence: CDR1 MDHEN, CDR2 SYDVKM. V was clipped by 6 bases and J by 7 bases, with 9 bases between them. The CDR3 sequence is 11 residues long. The CDR3 bases are TGTGCCAGCAGATCCTACATTGAAGCTTTCTTT. It is translated as CASRSYIEAFF.

Turning to this clonotype: One base away lies a much larger clone, so this may be a sequencing read error. V gene TRBV3-1 combines with J gene TRBJ2-1; the D is unclear. Germline CDR1 reads LGHDT; CDR2 reads YNNKEL (reference sequence). The CDR3 extends over 14 amino acids. The V and J ends lost 1 base and 3 bases respectively, with 7 bases between them. The DNA for the CDR3 is TGTGCCAGCAGCCAAGGGAAGGACTACAATGAGCAGTTCTTC. This translates into CASSQGKDYNEQFF.

This clonotype was detected a few times. The chain is built from TRBV20-1 and TRBJ1-1; D unclear. V shed 6 bases and J shed 6 bases, with 11 bases lying between them. This CDR3 contains 11 residues. The V gene's germline CDR1 is DFQATT and CDR2 SNEGSKA (reference sequence). For the CDR3, the DNA is TGCAGTGCCACCACCAGTGCTGAAGCTTTCTTT. Translation: CSATTSAEAFF.

This clonotype was counted many times. The chain is built from TRBV4-1 and TRBJ2-7, with D possibly called TRBD1 or TRBD2 (5 bases each). Germline V lookup: CDR1 MGHRA, CDR2 YSYEKL. This CDR3 has 16 residues. The V end lost 0 bases, the J end lost 6 bases, and 18 bases lay between the germline ends. CDR3 sequence (DNA): TGCGCCAGCAGCCAAGAAGAAGGACTGGGACGTCGCGAGCAGTACTTC. As protein: CASSQEEGLGRREQYF.

This rearrangement joins TRBV7-9 to TRBJ2-7; D may be TRBD1 (6 bases). Germline CDR1 reads SEHNR; CDR2 reads FQNEAQ (reference sequence). V was trimmed by 5 bases and J by 0 bases, leaving 8 bases between them. The CDR3 has 13 residues. The CDR3 coding sequence is TGTGCCAGCAGCACAGGGAGCTCCTACGAGCAGTACGTC. Amino acid sequence: CASSTGSSYEQYV.

In its sample, this clonotype was seen many times. This chain links TRBV27 with TRBJ2-3; 8 bases are shared with TRBD1. CDR1 is MNHEY and CDR2 is SMNVEV in the germline V gene (reference sequence). V trimming: 8 bases; J trimming: 4 bases; junction bases outside the gene matches: 5. The CDR3 has 13 amino acids. CDR3 protein: CASQGQGSDTQYF. The CDR3 DNA reads as TGTGCCAGCCAAGGACAGGGATCAGATACGCAGTATTTT.

In this sample, this clonotype turned up a few times. For the CDR3, the DNA is TGTGCCACCAGTGATTTCTCACAGGGACCAGATACGCAGTATTTT. It is translated as CATSDFSQGPDTQYF. The chain carries TRBV24-1 and TRBJ2-3; D perhaps matches TRBD1 (6 bases). CDR3 length: 15 residues. Germline lookup yields CDR1 KGHDR and CDR2 SFDVKD. The V end was cut by 1 base, the J end by 4 bases, with 11 bases between.

This clonotype appeared a few times. The J gene is TRBJ2-7, the V gene TRBV7-9, with D possibly matching TRBD1 (5 bases). V was shortened by 6 bases and J by 1 base, with 10 bases between the two germline ends. Germline-derived CDR1 and CDR2 are SEHNR and FQNEAQ (reference sequence). The CDR3 length is 13 residues. CDR3 region: CASSKTASYEQYV. The CDR3 coding sequence is TGTGCCAGCAGTAAGACAGCGTCCTACGAGCAGTACGTC.

This clonotype was recorded many times. The CDR3 DNA reads TGCGCCAGCAGCCAAGATTGGCCAGGGCCCTACGAGCAGTACTTC. Its protein is CASSQDWPGPYEQYF. The genes are TRBV4-1 and TRBJ2-7; possibly TRBD1 for D (5 bases). The CDR3 covers 15 residues. Germline values: CDR1 MGHRA, CDR2 YSYEKL. Trimming pared 0 bases from V and 2 bases from J, leaving 11 bases between.

This clonotype has more than one count but fewer than ten. This sequence joins TRBV12-3 or TRBV12-4 and TRBJ2-1; 9 positions agree with TRBD1. The V segment lost 5 bases and the J segment 8 bases; nucleotides outside the gene matches: 16. The length of the CDR3 is 17 residues. The CDR3 sequence is CASSPYQRTGEIDEQFF. CDR3 nucleotides: TGTGCCAGCAGTCCATACCAAAGGACAGGGGAAATCGATGAGCAGTTCTTC.

This sequence joins TRBV7-6 and TRBJ2-1; possibly TRBD2 for D (5 bases). This CDR3 region has 18 residues. Germline lookup yields CDR1 SGHVS and CDR2 FNYEAQ. The ends were cut back, 2 bases at V and 2 bases at J, with 19 bases in the middle. The CDR3 DNA is TGTGCCAGCAGCTTAAAAGTCACGGGGAACTCAGCCTACAATGAGCAGTTCTTC. It is translated as CASSLKVTGNSAYNEQFF.

The rearrangement joins TRBV28 to TRBJ2-5; 10 positions match TRBD2. CDR1 and CDR2 from the germline V gene are MDHEN and SYDVKM. The CDR3 has 13 amino acids. The J segment lost 5 bases and the V segment lost 7 bases, leaving 4 bases of the junction unmatched. The CDR3 loop reads CASTLAGDETQYF. The CDR3 region has the DNA TGTGCCAGCACCCTAGCGGGAGATGAGACCCAGTACTTC.

This clonotype was seen a few times. V usage is TRBV24-1 and J usage is TRBJ2-3; 7 bases match TRBD1. This CDR3 contains 15 residues. CDR1 and CDR2 (germline): KGHDR, SFDVKD. Germline trimming cut 3 bases from V and 4 bases from J; bases unmatched to any gene: 6. CDR3 coding DNA: TGTGCCACCAGTGATCCGACAGGGATCGCAGATACGCAGTATTTT. Translating it yields CATSDPTGIADTQYF.

V and J are TRBV10-3 and TRBJ2-1, with TRBD2 matching over 11 bases. The CDR3 loop spans 16 amino acids. Trimming took 6 bases from V and 0 from J; bases not matched to a gene: 4. Germline loops: CDR1 ENHRY, CDR2 SYGVKD. In DNA form, the CDR3 reads TGTGCCATCAGGGGAACTAGCGGGAGCTCCTACAATGAGCAGTTCTTC. This encodes CAIRGTSGSSYNEQFF.

This chain uses TRBV13 with TRBJ2-1, with 11 bases lining up with TRBD1. The CDR3 contains 14 residues. Germline V lookup: CDR1 PRHDT, CDR2 FYEKMQ (reference sequence). Trimming took 4 bases from V and 9 from J; bases not matched to a gene: 5. The CDR3 region is CASSSGTGGGEQFF. CDR3 DNA: TGTGCCAGCAGCTCCGGGACAGGGGGGGGTGAGCAGTTCTTC.

The CDR3 spells CASSRDADTQYF. The CDR3 DNA is TGTGCCAGCAGCCGGGACGCAGATACGCAGTATTTT. V is TRBV12-3 or TRBV12-4 and J is TRBJ2-3, with D possibly being TRBD1 or TRBD2 (5 bases each). V gave up 6 bases and J gave up 4 bases, with 8 bases separating them. This CDR3 region has 12 residues.